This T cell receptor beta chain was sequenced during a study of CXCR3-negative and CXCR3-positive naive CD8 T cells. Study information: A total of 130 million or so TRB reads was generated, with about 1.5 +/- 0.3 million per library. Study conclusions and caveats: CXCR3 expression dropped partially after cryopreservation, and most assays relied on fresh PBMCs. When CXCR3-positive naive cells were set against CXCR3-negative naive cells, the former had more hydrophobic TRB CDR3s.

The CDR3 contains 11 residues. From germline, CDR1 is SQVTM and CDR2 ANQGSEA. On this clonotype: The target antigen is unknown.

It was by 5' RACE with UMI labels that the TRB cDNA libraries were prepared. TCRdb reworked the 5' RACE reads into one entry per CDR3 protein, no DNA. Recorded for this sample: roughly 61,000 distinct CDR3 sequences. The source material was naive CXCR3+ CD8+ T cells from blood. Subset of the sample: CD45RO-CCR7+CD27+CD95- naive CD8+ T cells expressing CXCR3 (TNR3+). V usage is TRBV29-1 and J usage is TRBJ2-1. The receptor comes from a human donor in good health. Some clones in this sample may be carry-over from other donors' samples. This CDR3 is CSVVSEREQFF.